The clone carrying this T cell receptor beta chain was seen repeatedly, ten times or more. Its antigen is still unknown. Under the authors' procedure: What underpinned the distant-metastasis classifier for papillary thyroid cancer was the set of CDR3 differences across clinicopathological groups. MiXCR reprocessed the PCR reads for TCRdb. The V and J calls reflect TCRdb's pipeline rather than the authors' work. The table lists 15,000 to 20,000 clones, roughly 30% of them singletons. This specimen belongs to a study of metastatic and nonmetastatic thyroid tumors. The overall study: Across peripheral blood and tumor or nodule tissue samples taken from malignant and benign thyroid patients, the repertoires were compared with one another. The study's findings and limits: It was reported that TCR beta diversity was significantly higher in malignant thyroid tumors than benign nodules, in blood and tumor.

Germline CDR1 MNHEY, CDR2 SMNVEV (reference sequence). This CDR3 contains 15 residues. Trimming cost V 5 bases and J 1 base; bases outside gene matches: 7. Ahead of thyroid surgery, no patient had received treatment of any kind. This chain connects TRBV27 to TRBJ2-7, with 8 positions matching TRBD1. The TCR originated in a female donor with papillary thyroid cancer or a benign thyroid nodule (not recorded which). Some clones in this sample may be carry-over from other donors' samples. The sequencing sample was made of tumor tissue. The CDR3 protein is CASSLGTGLSYEQYF. In nucleotides, the CDR3 is TGTGCCAGCAGTCTAGGGACAGGTTTATCCTACGAGCAGTACTTC.